This T cell receptor (beta chain) was recovered during a study of shared clonotypes between healthy human individuals. At the level of the study: Each donor had three CD4 naive, three CD4 memory, two CD8 naive and one CD8 memory plate. Study-wide findings and caveats: In contrast to clonotypes shared by all four donors, non-shared clonotypes had lower generation probabilities. Several donors held about 4.6% of naive CD4 clonotypes in common.

Comment on this clone: What it binds is unknown.

Germline V gives CDR1 LNHDA, CDR2 SQIVND (reference sequence). The CDR3 loop spans 14 amino acids. J gave up 6 bases and V 2 bases, and 4 bases lay outside the gene matches. Authors' data handling: Filtering differed, since immunoSEQ gave only junction sequences and no quality scores. The table came from immunoSEQ multiplex PCR; TCRdb's copy has only in-frame clones and leaves some out. The V and J calls and the clone size are those of that table, but D and trimming were determined from the DNA. Of some 2,500,000 clones listed, about nine tenths were seen once; the top ten hold 0.37%. The chain is built from TRBV19 and TRBJ2-7; TRBD2 aligns across 10 bases. Sequencing was done on a sample of naive CD4+ T cells from PBMCs. Subset meaning: CD45RA+ positively selected. This TCR came from a man aged 18 to 29 in good health. Some clones in this sample may be carry-over from other donors' samples. The CDR3 loop reads CASSIPTSGSEQYF. The CDR3 DNA is TGTGCCAGTAGTATACCGACTAGCGGGTCCGAGCAGTACTTC.